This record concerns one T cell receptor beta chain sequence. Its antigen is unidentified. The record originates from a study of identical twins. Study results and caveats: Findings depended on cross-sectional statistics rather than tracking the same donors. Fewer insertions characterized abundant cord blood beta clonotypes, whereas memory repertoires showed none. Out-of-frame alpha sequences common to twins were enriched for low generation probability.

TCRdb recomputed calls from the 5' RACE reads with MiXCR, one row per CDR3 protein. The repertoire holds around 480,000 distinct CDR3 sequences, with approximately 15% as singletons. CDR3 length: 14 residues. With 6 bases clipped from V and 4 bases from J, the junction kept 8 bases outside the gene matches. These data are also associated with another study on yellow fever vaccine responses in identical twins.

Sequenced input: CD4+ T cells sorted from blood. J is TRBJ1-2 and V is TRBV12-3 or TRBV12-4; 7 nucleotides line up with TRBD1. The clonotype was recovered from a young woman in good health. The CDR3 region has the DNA TGTGCCAGCAGACAACAGGGGATTGGCTATGGCTACACCTTC. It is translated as CASRQQGIGYGYTF.